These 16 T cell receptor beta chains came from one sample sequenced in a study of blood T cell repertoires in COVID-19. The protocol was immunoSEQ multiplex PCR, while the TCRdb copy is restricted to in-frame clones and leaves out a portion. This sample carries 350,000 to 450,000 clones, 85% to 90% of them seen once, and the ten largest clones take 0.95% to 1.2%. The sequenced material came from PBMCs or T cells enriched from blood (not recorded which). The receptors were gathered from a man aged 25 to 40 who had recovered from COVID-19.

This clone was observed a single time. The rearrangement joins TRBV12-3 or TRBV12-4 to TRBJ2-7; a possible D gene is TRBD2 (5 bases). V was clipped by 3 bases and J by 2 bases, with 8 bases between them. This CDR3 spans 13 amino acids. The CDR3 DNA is TGTGCCAGCAGTTTGCGGGCGGCCTACGAGCAGTACTTC. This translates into CASSLRAAYEQYF.

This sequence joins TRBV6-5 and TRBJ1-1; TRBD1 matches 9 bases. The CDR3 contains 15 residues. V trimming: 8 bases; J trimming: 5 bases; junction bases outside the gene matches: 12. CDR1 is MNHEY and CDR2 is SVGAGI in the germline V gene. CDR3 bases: TGTGCCAGCCATACCGATGACAGGGGGTTGACTGAAGCTTTCTTT. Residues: CASHTDDRGLTEAFF.

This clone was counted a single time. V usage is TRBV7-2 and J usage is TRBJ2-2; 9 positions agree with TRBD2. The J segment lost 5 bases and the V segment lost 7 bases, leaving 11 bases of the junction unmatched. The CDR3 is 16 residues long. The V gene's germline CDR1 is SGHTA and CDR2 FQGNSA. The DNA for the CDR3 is TGTGCCAGCAACCGGGCGGGAGGGCCCGGTACCGGGGAGCTGTTTTTT. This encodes CASNRAGGPGTGELFF. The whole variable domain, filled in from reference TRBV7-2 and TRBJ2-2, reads GAGVSQSPSNKVTEKGKDVELRCDPISGHTALYWYRQSLGQGLEFLIYFQGNSAPDKSGLPSDRFSAERTGGSVSTLTIQRTQQEDSAVYLCASNRAGGPGTGELFFGEGSRLTVL.

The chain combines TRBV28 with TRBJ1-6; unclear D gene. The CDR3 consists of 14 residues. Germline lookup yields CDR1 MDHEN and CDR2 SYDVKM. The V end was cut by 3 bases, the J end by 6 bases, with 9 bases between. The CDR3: CASSFASVNSPLHF. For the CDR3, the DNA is TGTGCCAGCAGTTTTGCCAGTGTTAATTCACCCCTCCACTTT.

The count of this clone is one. CDR3 loop: CSVETLLAGSYEQYF. CDR3 DNA sequence: TGCAGCGTTGAAACCCTACTAGCGGGATCCTACGAGCAGTACTTC. V is TRBV29-1 and J is TRBJ2-7; 10 bases are a match to TRBD2. Trimming took 2 bases from V and 1 from J; bases not matched to a gene: 5. CDR1 and CDR2 (germline): SQVTM, ANQGSEA. CDR3 length: 15 amino acids.

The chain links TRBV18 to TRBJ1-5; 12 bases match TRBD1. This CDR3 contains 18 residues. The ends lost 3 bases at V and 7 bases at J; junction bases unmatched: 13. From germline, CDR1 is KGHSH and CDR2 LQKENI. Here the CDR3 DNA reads TGTGCCAGCTCACCTACCGGGGGACAGGGGGCCTTGAACCAGCCCCAGCATTTT. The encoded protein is CASSPTGGQGALNQPQHF.

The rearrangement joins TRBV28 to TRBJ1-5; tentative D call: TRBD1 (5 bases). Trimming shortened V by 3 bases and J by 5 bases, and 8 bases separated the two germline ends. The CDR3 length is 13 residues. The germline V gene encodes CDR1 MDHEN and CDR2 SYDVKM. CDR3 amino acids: CASSFARDQPQHF. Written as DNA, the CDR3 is TGTGCCAGCAGTTTCGCCAGGGATCAGCCCCAGCATTTT.

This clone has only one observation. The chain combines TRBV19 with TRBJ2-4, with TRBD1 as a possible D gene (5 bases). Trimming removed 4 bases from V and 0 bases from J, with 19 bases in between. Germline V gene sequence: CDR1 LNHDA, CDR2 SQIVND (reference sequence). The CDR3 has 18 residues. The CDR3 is CASSSPRQLVIAKNIQYF. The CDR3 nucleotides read TGTGCCAGTAGTAGCCCACGACAGCTCGTAATAGCCAAAAACATTCAGTACTTC.

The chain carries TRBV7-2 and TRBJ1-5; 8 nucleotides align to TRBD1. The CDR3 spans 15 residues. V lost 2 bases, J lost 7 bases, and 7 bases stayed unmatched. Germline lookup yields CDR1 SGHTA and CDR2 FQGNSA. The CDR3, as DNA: TGTGCCAGCAGCTTAAGTACAGGGGGAGTACAGCCCCAGCATTTT. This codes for CASSLSTGGVQPQHF.

The CDR3 DNA reads TGCGCCAGCAGCCAACCGCTGCGGGTTAATGAAAAACTGTTTTTT. This gives the protein CASSQPLRVNEKLFF. The chain links TRBV4-1 to TRBJ1-4, with D hard to call. V lost 2 bases and J 4 bases, leaving 11 bases between the germline ends. This CDR3 is 15 amino acids long. CDR1 and CDR2 from the germline V gene are MGHRA and YSYEKL.

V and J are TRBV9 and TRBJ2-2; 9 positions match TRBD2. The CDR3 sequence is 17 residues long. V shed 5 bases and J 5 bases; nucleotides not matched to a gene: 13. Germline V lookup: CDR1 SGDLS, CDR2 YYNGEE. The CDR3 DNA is TGTGCCAGCAGTAGCCGCGGGAGGGCCGGGGGGACCGGGGAGCTGTTTTTT. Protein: CASSSRGRAGGTGELFF.

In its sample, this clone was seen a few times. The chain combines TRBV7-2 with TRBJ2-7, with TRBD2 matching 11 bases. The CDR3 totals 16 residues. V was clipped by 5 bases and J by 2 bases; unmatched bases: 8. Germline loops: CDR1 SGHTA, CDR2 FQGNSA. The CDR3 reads CASSPDTSGSTYEQYF. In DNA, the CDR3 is TGTGCCAGCAGCCCGGATACTAGCGGGAGTACCTACGAGCAGTACTTC.

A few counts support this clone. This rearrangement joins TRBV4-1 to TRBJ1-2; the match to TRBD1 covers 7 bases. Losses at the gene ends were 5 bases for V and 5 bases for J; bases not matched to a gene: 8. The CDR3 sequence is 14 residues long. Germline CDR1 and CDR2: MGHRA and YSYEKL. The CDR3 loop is CASSVRDRAYGYTF. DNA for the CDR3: TGCGCCAGCAGCGTTCGAGACAGGGCGTATGGCTACACCTTC.

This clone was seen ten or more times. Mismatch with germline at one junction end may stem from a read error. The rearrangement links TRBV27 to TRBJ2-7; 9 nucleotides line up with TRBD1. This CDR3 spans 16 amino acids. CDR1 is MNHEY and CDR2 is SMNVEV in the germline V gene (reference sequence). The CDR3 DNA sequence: TGTGCCAGCAGTGTATCCGGGACAGGGCCTTTTTACGAGCAGTACTTC. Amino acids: CASSVSGTGPFYEQYF.

CDR3 DNA: TGCGCCAGCAGCTCCGGGACGGGGGACTACGAGCAGTACTTC. Amino acid sequence: CASSSGTGDYEQYF. V gene TRBV5-1 combines with J gene TRBJ2-7; possible D gene TRBD2, 6 bases. Germline V lookup: CDR1 SGHRS, CDR2 YFSETQ. The CDR3 has 14 residues. The ends were cut back, 3 bases at V and 3 bases at J, with 13 bases in the middle.

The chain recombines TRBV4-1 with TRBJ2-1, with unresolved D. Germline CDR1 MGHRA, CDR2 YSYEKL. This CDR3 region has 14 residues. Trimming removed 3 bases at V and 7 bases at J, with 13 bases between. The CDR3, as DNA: TGCGCCAGCAGCCAGATCAGAGAGAGGAATGAGCAGTTCTTC. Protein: CASSQIRERNEQFF.